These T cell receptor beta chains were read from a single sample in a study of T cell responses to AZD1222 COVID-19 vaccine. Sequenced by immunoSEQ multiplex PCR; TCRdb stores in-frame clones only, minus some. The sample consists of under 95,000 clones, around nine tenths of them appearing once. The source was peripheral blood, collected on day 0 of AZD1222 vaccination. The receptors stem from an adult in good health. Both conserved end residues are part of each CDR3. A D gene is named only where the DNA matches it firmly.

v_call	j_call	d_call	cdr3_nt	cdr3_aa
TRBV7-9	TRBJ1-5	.	TGTGCCAGCAGCTTAGGTACAGGGCGCAATCAGCCCCAGCATTTT	CASSLGTGRNQPQHF
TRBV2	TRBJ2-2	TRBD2	TGTGCCAGCAGCAGGACTAGCGGTTACACCGGGGAGCTGTTTTTT	CASSRTSGYTGELFF
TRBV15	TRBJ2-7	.	TGTGCCACCAGCAGAGATCGAGGTTTCTACGAGCAGTACTTC	CATSRDRGFYEQYF
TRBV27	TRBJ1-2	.	TGTGCCAGCTCCCCGGACTGGGATAACTATGGCTACACCTTC	CASSPDWDNYGYTF
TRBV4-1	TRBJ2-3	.	TGCGCCAGCAGCCAAGTATCTAGCGCAACAGATACGCAGTATTTT	CASSQVSSATDTQYF
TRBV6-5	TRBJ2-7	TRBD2	TGTGCCAGACAGGGCGGGAGGAATGTTTCCGAGCAGTACTTC	CARQGGRNVSEQYF
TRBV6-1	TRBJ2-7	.	TGTGCCAGCAGTGAGGCGGCGGGACCCCCCTACGAGCAGTACTTC	CASSEAAGPPYEQYF
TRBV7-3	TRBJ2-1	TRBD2	TGTGCCAGCAAAAAAGGGCTAGCGGGAGGTCAAAATGAGCAGTTCTTC	CASKKGLAGGQNEQFF
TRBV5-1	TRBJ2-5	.	TGCGCCAGCAGCGTACCGGGAGTTCAAGAGACCCAGTACTTC	CASSVPGVQETQYF
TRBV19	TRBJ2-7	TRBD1	TGTGCCAGTAGTCCCTACTCGGGACAGGGGGCTTCCTACGAGCAGTACTTC	CASSPYSGQGASYEQYF
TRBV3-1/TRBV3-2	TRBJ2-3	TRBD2	TGTGCCAGCAGCCAACTAGCGGGAGGTGGATCCCGGAATACGCAGTATTTT	CASSQLAGGGSRNTQYF